This TCR beta chain was recorded in a study of blood T cell repertoires in COVID-19. As for the study in general: Specimens from acute and convalescent COVID-19 originated in the United States, Italy and Spain. Sources were T cells, B-cell-depleted T cells, or PBMCs; the material itself was cDNA or gDNA.

Per the study methods: Counts of nucleated cells, estimated from reference gene primer amplification, were obtained. Sequenced by immunoSEQ multiplex PCR; TCRdb stores in-frame clones only, minus some. V and J calls plus clone size are reproduced from that table; the DNA served to infer D and trimming. The sample shows approximately 190,000 clones, about 80% of them seen only once. Per germline, CDR1 KGHSH and CDR2 LQKENI. The CDR3 runs to 16 residues. Trimming at V came to 5 bases and at J to 4 bases, leaving 9 bases not matched to a gene. The origin of this receptor is a human donor with acute or convalescent COVID-19. The donor label of this sample is uncertain. Sequencing input: peripheral blood. The V gene is TRBV18, the J gene TRBJ2-7; 12 nucleotides match TRBD2. The CDR3 nucleotides are TGTGCCAGCTCATCGACTAGCGGGAGAAGGGTATACGAGCAGTACTTC. This sequence encodes CASSSTSGRRVYEQYF.